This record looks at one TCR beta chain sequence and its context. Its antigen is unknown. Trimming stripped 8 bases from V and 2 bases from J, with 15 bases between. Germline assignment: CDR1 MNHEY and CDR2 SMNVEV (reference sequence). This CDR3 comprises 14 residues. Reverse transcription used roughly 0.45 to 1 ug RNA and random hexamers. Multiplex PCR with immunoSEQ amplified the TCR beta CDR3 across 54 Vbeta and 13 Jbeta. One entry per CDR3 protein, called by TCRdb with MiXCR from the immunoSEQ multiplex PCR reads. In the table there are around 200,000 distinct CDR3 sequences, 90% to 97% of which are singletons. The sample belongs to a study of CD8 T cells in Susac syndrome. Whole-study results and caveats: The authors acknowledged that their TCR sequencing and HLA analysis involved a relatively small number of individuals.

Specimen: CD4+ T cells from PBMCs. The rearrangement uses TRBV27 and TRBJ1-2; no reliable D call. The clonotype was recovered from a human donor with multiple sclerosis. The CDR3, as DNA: TGTGCCAGCCGCCGGGCGGGCACGAACTATGGCTACACCTTC. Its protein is CASRRAGTNYGYTF.